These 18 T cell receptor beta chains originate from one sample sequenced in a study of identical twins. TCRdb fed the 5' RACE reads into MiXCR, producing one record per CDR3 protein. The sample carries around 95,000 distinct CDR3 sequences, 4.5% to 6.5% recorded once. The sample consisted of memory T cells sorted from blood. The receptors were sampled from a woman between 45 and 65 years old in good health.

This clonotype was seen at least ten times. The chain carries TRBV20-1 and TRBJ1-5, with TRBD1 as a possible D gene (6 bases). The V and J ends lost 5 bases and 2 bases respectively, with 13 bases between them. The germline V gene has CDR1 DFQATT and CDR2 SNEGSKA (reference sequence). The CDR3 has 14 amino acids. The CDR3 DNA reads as TGCAGTGCTGGCGGGGGGCATGGCAATCAGCCCCAGCATTTT. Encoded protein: CSAGGGHGNQPQHF.

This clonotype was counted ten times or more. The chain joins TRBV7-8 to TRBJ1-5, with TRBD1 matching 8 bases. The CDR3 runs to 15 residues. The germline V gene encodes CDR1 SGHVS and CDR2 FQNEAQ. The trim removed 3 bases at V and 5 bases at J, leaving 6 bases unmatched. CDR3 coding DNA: TGTGCCAGCAGCTTGTTGGACAGGGAGGATCAGCCCCAGCATTTT. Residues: CASSLLDREDQPQHF.

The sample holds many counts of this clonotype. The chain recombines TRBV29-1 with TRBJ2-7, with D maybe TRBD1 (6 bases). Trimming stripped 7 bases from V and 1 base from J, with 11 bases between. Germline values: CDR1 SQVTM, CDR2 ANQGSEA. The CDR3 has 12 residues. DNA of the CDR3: TGCAGCGCCCAGGGGTCGTCCTACGAGCAGTACTTC. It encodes CSAQGSSYEQYF.

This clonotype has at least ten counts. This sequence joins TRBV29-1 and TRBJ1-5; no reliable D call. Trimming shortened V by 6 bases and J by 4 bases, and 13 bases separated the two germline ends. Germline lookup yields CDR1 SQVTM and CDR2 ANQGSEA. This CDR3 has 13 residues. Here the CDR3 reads CSVVDTTNQPQHF. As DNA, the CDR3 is TGCAGCGTGGTAGACACCACAAATCAGCCCCAGCATTTT.

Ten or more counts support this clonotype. Written as DNA, the CDR3 is TGCGCCAGCAGCTTGGATGGCGGGGAGCTGTTTTTT. It specifies CASSLDGGELFF. This chain joins TRBV5-1 and TRBJ2-2; unclear D gene. Germline V gene sequence: CDR1 SGHRS, CDR2 YFSETQ. This CDR3 has 12 residues. Trimming cost V 0 bases and J 7 bases, with 4 bases left between them.

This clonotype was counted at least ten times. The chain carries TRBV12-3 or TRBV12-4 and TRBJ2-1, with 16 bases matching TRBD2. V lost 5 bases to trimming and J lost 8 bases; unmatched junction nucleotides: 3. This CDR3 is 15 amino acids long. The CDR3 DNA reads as TGTGCCAGCAGTGGGACTAGCGGGAGGGCACATGAGCAGTTCTTC. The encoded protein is CASSGTSGRAHEQFF.

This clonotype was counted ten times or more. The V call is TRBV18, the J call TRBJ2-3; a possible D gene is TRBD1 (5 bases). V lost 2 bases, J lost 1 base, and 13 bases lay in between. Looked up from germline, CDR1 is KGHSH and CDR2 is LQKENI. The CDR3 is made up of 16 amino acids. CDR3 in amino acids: CASSPTLGEGTDTQYF. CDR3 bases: TGTGCCAGCTCACCAACCCTAGGGGAAGGCACAGATACGCAGTATTTT.

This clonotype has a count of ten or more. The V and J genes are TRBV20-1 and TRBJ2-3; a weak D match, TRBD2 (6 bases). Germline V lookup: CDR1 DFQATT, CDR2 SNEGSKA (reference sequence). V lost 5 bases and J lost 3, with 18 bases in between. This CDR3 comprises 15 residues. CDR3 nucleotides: TGCAGTGCTGCCCCAATTCTAGCGAGGACAGATACGCAGTATTTT. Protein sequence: CSAAPILARTDTQYF.

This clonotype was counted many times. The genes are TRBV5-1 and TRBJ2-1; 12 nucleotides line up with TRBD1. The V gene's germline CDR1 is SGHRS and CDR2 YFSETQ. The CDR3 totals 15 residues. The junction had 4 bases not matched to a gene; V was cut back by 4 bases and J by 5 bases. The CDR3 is CASSVGQGAHNEQFF. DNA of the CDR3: TGCGCCAGCAGCGTGGGACAGGGGGCCCACAATGAGCAGTTCTTC.

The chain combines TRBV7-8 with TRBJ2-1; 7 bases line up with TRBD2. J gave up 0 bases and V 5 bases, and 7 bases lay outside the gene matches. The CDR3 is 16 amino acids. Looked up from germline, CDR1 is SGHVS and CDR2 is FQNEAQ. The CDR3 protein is CASSPTERGSYNEQFF. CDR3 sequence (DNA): TGTGCCAGCAGCCCCACAGAGCGGGGCTCCTACAATGAGCAGTTCTTC.

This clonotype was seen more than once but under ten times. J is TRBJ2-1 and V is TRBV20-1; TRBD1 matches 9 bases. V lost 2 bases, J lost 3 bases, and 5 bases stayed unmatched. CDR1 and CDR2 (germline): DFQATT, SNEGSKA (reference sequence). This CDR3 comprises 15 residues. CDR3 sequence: CSARRRDRVYNEQFF. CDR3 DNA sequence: TGCAGTGCTAGAAGGAGGGACAGGGTCTACAATGAGCAGTTCTTC.

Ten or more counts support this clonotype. As DNA, the CDR3 is TGTGCCACCAGTGGGACAGTCTACAATGAGCAGTTCTTC. It yields the protein CATSGTVYNEQFF. V is TRBV24-1 and J is TRBJ2-1, with a weak D call TRBD1 (6 bases). Germline loops: CDR1 KGHDR, CDR2 SFDVKD. The germline V and J ends were trimmed by 5 bases and 3 bases, with 7 bases remaining between them. There are 13 residues in the CDR3.

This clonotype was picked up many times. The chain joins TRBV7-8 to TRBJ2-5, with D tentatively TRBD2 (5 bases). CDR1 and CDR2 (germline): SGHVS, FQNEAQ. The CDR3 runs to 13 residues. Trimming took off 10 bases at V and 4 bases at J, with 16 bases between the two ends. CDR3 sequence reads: CATLPGSTETQYF. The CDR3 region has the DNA TGTGCCACCTTACCGGGGAGTACAGAGACCCAGTACTTC.

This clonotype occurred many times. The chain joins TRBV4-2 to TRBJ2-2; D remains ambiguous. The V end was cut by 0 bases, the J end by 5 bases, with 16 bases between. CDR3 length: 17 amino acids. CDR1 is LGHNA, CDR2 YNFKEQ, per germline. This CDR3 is CASSQEGRGLGTGELFF. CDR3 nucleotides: TGTGCCAGCAGCCAAGAGGGTCGAGGCCTAGGAACCGGGGAGCTGTTTTTT.

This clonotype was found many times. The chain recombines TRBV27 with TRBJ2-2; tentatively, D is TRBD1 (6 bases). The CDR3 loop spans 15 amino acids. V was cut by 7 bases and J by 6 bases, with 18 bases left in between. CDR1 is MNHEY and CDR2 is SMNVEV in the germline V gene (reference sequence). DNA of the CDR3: TGTGCCAGCAATGCCGGGACAATAATGGCCGGGGAGCTGTTTTTT. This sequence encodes CASNAGTIMAGELFF.

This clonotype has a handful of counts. Here the CDR3 DNA reads TGTGCCAGCAGAGGGGGAGGACTTGGAGCTTTCTTT. It translates to CASRGGGLGAFF. J is TRBJ1-1 and V is TRBV11-3; tentative D call: TRBD1 (6 bases). Germline V CDR1 and CDR2: SGHNT, YENEEA. Trimming took off 6 bases at V and 10 bases at J, with 15 bases between the two ends. The CDR3 spans 12 residues.

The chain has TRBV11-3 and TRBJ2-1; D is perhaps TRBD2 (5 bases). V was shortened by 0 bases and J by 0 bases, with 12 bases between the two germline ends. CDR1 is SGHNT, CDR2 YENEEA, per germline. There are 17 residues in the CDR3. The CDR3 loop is CASSLEVRGISYNEQFF. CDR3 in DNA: TGTGCCAGCAGCTTAGAGGTTCGGGGAATCTCCTACAATGAGCAGTTCTTC.

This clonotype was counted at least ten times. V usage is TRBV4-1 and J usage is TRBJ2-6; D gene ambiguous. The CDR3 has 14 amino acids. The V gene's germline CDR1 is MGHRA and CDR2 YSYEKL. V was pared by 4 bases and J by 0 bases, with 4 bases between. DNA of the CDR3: TGCGCCAGCAGCCCCACCTCTGGGGCCAACGTCCTGACTTTC. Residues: CASSPTSGANVLTF.